This TCR beta chain was obtained from a study of PD-1 blockade in classical Hodgkin lymphoma. Produced via immunoSEQ multiplex PCR; TCRdb's table is partial and in-frame only. The sample has 15,000 to 20,000 clones, around four fifths seen once. This clone was counted a few times. V lost 5 bases to trimming and J lost 2 bases; unmatched junction nucleotides: 5. CDR3 length: 14 amino acids. CDR1 and CDR2 from the germline V gene are LNHNV and YYDKDF (reference sequence). The sample's time point: cycle 4 day 1 (C4D1), after 6 weeks of nivolumab. Each patient experienced a relapse that followed autologous stem cell transplantation, and brentuximab vedotin exposure varied. Thawed PBMCs were the source of CD4+ T cells, purified by magnetic negative selection.

Source: CD4+ T cells from blood, taken before the fourth cycle of nivolumab. This sequence originates from a human donor with classical Hodgkin lymphoma. This chain connects TRBV15 to TRBJ1-2, with 7 positions matching TRBD1. The CDR3 spells CATSPWDSNYGYTF. CDR3 DNA sequence: TGTGCCACCAGCCCTTGGGACAGCAACTATGGCTACACCTTC.